Below, one T cell receptor beta chain is given with its context. This clone's antigen is unknown. Base qualities were left out, and no much larger clone turns up one base away. The CDR3 regions of human TCRbeta chains were analyzed by immunosequencing. As for the authors' bioinformatics: Repertoire TCRs were matched against a reference library of SARS-CoV-2-specific TCRs generated with the MIRA antigen-specificity platform. Breadth was defined as the fraction of unique TCRs that were SARS-CoV-2-associated. Depth was defined as the fraction of total T cells that were SARS-CoV-2-associated. Using the MIRA data, each spike-specific TCR was mapped to the spike region that the TCR reacts to and placed in a CD4 or CD8 class. Log10-transformed breadth and depth values were compared by one-way ANOVA with Sidak's multiple comparisons tests. In its TCRdb copy, this immuneACCESS table keeps in-frame sequences only and misses some clones. Where compared with another copy, unresolved V genes explain less than half of these, and the others have no known cause. V and J calls plus clone size are reproduced from that table; the DNA served to infer D and trimming. The sample table records 130,000 to 150,000 clones; 75% to 95% of these occur just once. Around 2.8% of the sample goes to the ten largest clones.

This entry belongs to a study of T cell responses to AZD1222 COVID-19 vaccine (dated by TCRdb to the early 2020s). Notes on the research overall: TCR sequencing covered roughly 230 trial participants: 200 to 220 given two doses of AZD1222 and approximately 25 given two doses of MenACWY control vaccine. Trial participants were enrolled by age into 18-55, 56-69 and 70-plus year subgroups, with roughly 150, 30 and 60 TCR-sequenced participants respectively.

Paper-wide results and their limitations: Nearly half of unique spike-specific TCRs reportedly recognized epitopes outside regions mutated in the B.1.351 and B.1.1.7 variants. Participants were mostly white British, with more females than males. The authors suggested clonal diversity may have been underestimated. Because no day 14 peak-response samples were available, the repertoires could be characterized only after the peak T cell response. The whole spike protein was spanned by vaccine-associated CD4 TCRs, and dominant responses were seen in regions 160-218 and 743-854. The 56-69-year group was small, and its depth increase did not reach significance, likely because of low power. Conclusions about previously exposed vaccinees are limited because only a handful of AZD1222 recipients were SARS-CoV-2 seropositive at baseline. A significant rise in spike-specific TCR breadth and depth was observed after two AZD1222 doses relative to day 0 and relative to MenACWY recipients.

The germline V gene provides CDR1 MNHEY and CDR2 SVGAGI. Trimming removed 9 bases from V and 5 bases from J; the gene matches leave 9 bases unexplained. Taken from cysteine to phenylalanine, the CDR3 has 14 residues. Solely the CDR3 DNA is kept, with 42 bases framed from the first base. The sample's time point label, in plain terms: baseline before first vaccination. The treatment or condition label for this specimen denotes: meningococcal conjugate vaccine given as trial control. Vaccinee samples came from UK trials COV001 and COV002, including a single-blind randomized controlled phase 2/3 trial of AZD1222 (ChAdOx1 nCoV-19) in healthy adults. For TCRbeta chain sequencing, PBMC samples were collected from trial participants at day 0 and at day 28 after the second dose.

The sequence joins TRBV6-5 to TRBJ2-5, with 10 bases aligning to TRBD2. This specimen was peripheral blood, taken on day 0 of MenACWY control vaccination. The source is an adult in good health. The encoded CDR3 is CASWSGGAGETQYF. Here is the DNA: TGTGCCAGTTGGAGCGGGGGGGCCGGTGAGACCCAGTACTTC.